This passage covers 25 T cell receptor beta chains from one sample sequenced in a study of immune evolution from preneoplasia to lung adenocarcinoma. TCRdb's copy holds only in-frame clones and misses some; the assay was immunoSEQ multiplex PCR. The table shows 8,500 to 14,000 clones, with around 78% occurring only once. The sample was FFPE minimally invasive lung adenocarcinoma tissue. Every receptor here comes from a person between 60 and 79 years old with lung adenocarcinoma.

V usage is TRBV5-4 and J usage is TRBJ2-1; TRBD2 agrees at 11 bases. The CDR3 loop spans 15 amino acids. Germline V CDR1 and CDR2: SGHNT, YYREEE (reference sequence). The J segment lost 6 bases and the V segment lost 4 bases, leaving 6 bases of the junction unmatched. CDR3 loop: CASSRGLAGGNEQFF. The CDR3 region has the DNA TGTGCCAGCAGCCGCGGGCTAGCGGGAGGCAATGAGCAGTTCTTC.

This clone has a single count. V and J are TRBV18 and TRBJ1-1, with D tentatively TRBD1 (5 bases). Germline CDR1 and CDR2: KGHSH and LQKENI. V was pared by 4 bases and J by 6 bases, with 21 bases between. CDR3 length equals 16 residues. CDR3 sequence: CASSLLWVGRTSEAFF. The CDR3 nucleotides are TGTGCCAGCTCACTCCTCTGGGTGGGGCGGACCTCTGAAGCTTTCTTT. The full variable domain, its missing parts supplied by reference TRBV18 and TRBJ1-1, is NAGVMQNPRHLVRRRGQEARLRCSPMKGHSHVYWYRQLPEEGLKFMVYLQKENIIDESGMPKERFSAEFPKEGPSILRIQQVVRGDSAAYFCASSLLWVGRTSEAFFGQGTRLTVV.

This sequence joins TRBV27 and TRBJ1-5; 9 positions agree with TRBD1. Unmatched junction bases numbered 9, after V lost 3 bases and J lost 6 bases. This CDR3 contains 16 residues. The germline CDR1 and CDR2 sequences are MNHEY and SMNVEV (reference sequence). The DNA for the CDR3 is TGTGCCAGCAGTTTTTATACAGGGGGCCAGGTTCAGCCCCAGCATTTT. As protein: CASSFYTGGQVQPQHF.

The V call is TRBV11-3, the J call TRBJ1-2; D is undetermined. Per the germline V gene, CDR1 is SGHNT and CDR2 is YENEEA. The CDR3 sequence is 12 residues long. The V end was cut by 3 bases, the J end by 8 bases, with 10 bases between. The CDR3 DNA reads as TGTGCCAGCAGCTTTGCCGGGAAAGGCTACACCTTC. The encoded protein is CASSFAGKGYTF.

The chain joins TRBV11-2 to TRBJ2-7; D perhaps matches TRBD2 (5 bases). CDR1 and CDR2 (germline): SGHAT, FQNNGV. Trimming took 2 bases from V and 3 from J, leaving 8 bases between them. CDR3 length equals 13 residues. CDR3 protein: CASSLSEGYEQYF. The CDR3 DNA is TGTGCCAGCAGCTTATCTGAGGGCTACGAGCAGTACTTC. The full variable domain, its missing parts supplied by reference TRBV11-2 and TRBJ2-7, is EAGVAQSPRYKIIEKRQSVAFWCNPISGHATLYWYQQILGQGPKLLIQFQNNGVVDDSQLPKDRFSAERLKGVDSTLKIQPAKLEDSAVYLCASSLSEGYEQYFGPGTRLTVT.

CDR3 loop: CASTPGQGASPLHF. In nucleotides, the CDR3 is TGTGCCAGCACACCGGGGCAGGGGGCTTCACCCCTCCACTTT. The gene calls are TRBV28 and TRBJ1-6, with 8 bases identical to TRBD1. The CDR3 is 14 amino acids. Germline V CDR1 and CDR2: MDHEN, SYDVKM. V gave up 7 bases and J gave up 9 bases; unmatched junction bases: 8.

The chain combines TRBV29-1 with TRBJ1-2; weak D call: TRBD1 (6 bases). The germline CDR1 and CDR2 sequences are SQVTM and ANQGSEA. V lost 5 bases and J lost 3, with 13 bases in between. This CDR3 is built from 13 residues. CDR3 in amino acids: CSVTKGDYYGYTF. The CDR3 region has the DNA TGCAGCGTTACAAAGGGGGACTACTATGGCTACACCTTC.

The chain uses TRBV5-4 and TRBJ2-5; 7 nucleotides align to TRBD2. The CDR3 runs 13 residues. The J segment lost 3 bases and the V segment lost 4 bases, leaving 3 bases of the junction unmatched. CDR1 SGHNT and CDR2 YYREEE come from the germline V gene (reference sequence). CDR3 sequence reads: CASSGAGEETQYF. In DNA form, the CDR3 reads TGTGCCAGCAGCGGGGCGGGGGAAGAGACCCAGTACTTC.

The V and J genes are TRBV11-2 and TRBJ1-3; D remains unclear. This CDR3 spans 15 amino acids. Per the germline V gene, CDR1 is SGHAT and CDR2 is FQNNGV. With 1 base removed from V and 0 bases from J, the gap between germline ends came to 7 bases. CDR3 DNA sequence: TGTGCCAGCAGCTTAGCACGAGTCTCTGGAAACACCATATATTTT. It is translated as CASSLARVSGNTIYF.

This chain links TRBV7-9 with TRBJ2-3; D is undetermined. The CDR3 has 14 residues. Germline-derived CDR1 and CDR2 are SEHNR and FQNEAQ (reference sequence). Trimming took off 0 bases at V and 2 bases at J, with 6 bases between the two ends. CDR3 coding DNA: TGTGCCAGCAGCTTAGCACTTTCCACAGATACGCAGTATTTT. As protein: CASSLALSTDTQYF.

The V gene is TRBV11-2, the J gene TRBJ1-1; D not certain. The CDR3 consists of 12 residues. Trimming took 9 bases from V and 4 from J, leaving 12 bases between them. CDR1 and CDR2 (germline): SGHAT, FQNNGV. The CDR3 nucleotides are TGTGCCAGTAACTATGTGGGCACTGAAGCTTTCTTT. Translating gives CASNYVGTEAFF. Looking up the rest from reference TRBV11-2 and TRBJ1-1 gives the full variable domain: EAGVAQSPRYKIIEKRQSVAFWCNPISGHATLYWYQQILGQGPKLLIQFQNNGVVDDSQLPKDRFSAERLKGVDSTLKIQPAKLEDSAVYLCASNYVGTEAFFGQGTRLTVV.

V gene TRBV28 combines with J gene TRBJ2-1; no clear D. Trimming removed 4 bases from V and 8 bases from J, with 15 bases in between. The germline V gene has CDR1 MDHEN and CDR2 SYDVKM. The CDR3 has 14 amino acids. The CDR3 is CASSSGGKRDEQFF. The CDR3 DNA reads TGTGCCAGCAGTTCGGGTGGGAAAAGGGATGAGCAGTTCTTC.

This chain connects TRBV6-5 to TRBJ2-1; 13 nucleotides align to TRBD2. The V and J ends lost 4 bases and 6 bases, in that order; junction bases with no gene match: 6. Germline-derived CDR1 and CDR2 are MNHEY and SVGAGI. This CDR3 has 16 residues. As DNA, the CDR3 is TGTGCCAGCAGTTCGTGGACTAGCGGGAGTGGCAATGAGCAGTTCTTC. This gives the protein CASSSWTSGSGNEQFF.

This clone came up a few times. The rearrangement uses TRBV9 and TRBJ2-7; the D call may be TRBD1 or TRBD2 (6 bases each). The germline V and J ends were trimmed by 4 bases and 4 bases, with 21 bases remaining between them. In germline, CDR1 is SGDLS, CDR2 YYNGEE. This CDR3 comprises 16 residues. The CDR3 DNA reads as TGTGCCAGCAGCCCACTGATGGGGGGCGTGGATTACGAGCAGTACTTC. Translation: CASSPLMGGVDYEQYF. The full variable domain, completed using reference TRBV9 and TRBJ2-7, is DSGVTQTPKHLITATGQRVTLRCSPRSGDLSVYWYQQSLDQGLQFLIQYYNGEERAKGNILERFSAQQFPDLHSELNLSSLELGDSALYFCASSPLMGGVDYEQYFGPGTRLTVT.

This clone was observed a few times. The V and J genes are TRBV11-2 and TRBJ2-6; 7 nucleotides line up with TRBD1. The CDR3 is 17 amino acids. The V gene's germline CDR1 is SGHAT and CDR2 FQNNGV. The trim removed 4 bases at V and 2 bases at J, leaving 8 bases unmatched. CDR3 nucleotides: TGTGCCAGCAGCTCAGGGGGTCACGGCCCTGGGGCCAACGTCCTGACTTTC. Protein: CASSSGGHGPGANVLTF.

The gene calls are TRBV6-5 and TRBJ1-1, with 8 bases that match TRBD1. After removal of 4 bases from V and 1 base from J, the junction contained 5 bases not matched to a gene. The germline CDR1 and CDR2 sequences are MNHEY and SVGAGI. The CDR3 runs 15 residues. The CDR3 DNA follows: TGTGCCAGCAGTTCGACAGGGGCGGGGAACACTGAAGCTTTCTTT. Translated, it gives CASSSTGAGNTEAFF.

The chain recombines TRBV28 with TRBJ2-1; TRBD2 might be the D (5 bases). V was cut by 8 bases and J by 1 base, with 9 bases left in between. This CDR3 contains 13 residues. Germline V gives CDR1 MDHEN, CDR2 SYDVKM. The CDR3 bases are TGTGCCAGCCGGCCGGGGTCCTACAATGAGCAGTTCTTC. It yields the protein CASRPGSYNEQFF.

The chain employs TRBV28 and TRBJ2-3; 10 bases align to TRBD2. Per the germline V gene, CDR1 is MDHEN and CDR2 is SYDVKM. V gave up 10 bases and J gave up 3 bases; unmatched junction bases: 7. The CDR3 is made up of 14 amino acids. CDR3 sequence reads: CAISLAGRTDTQYF. CDR3 nucleotide sequence: TGTGCCATCTCACTAGCGGGGAGGACAGATACGCAGTATTTT.

This chain joins TRBV28 and TRBJ1-2, with a weak D call TRBD1 (5 bases). Looked up from germline, CDR1 is MDHEN and CDR2 is SYDVKM. Trimming removed 7 bases at V and 8 bases at J, with 11 bases between. CDR3 length equals 11 residues. CDR3 residues: CASMGREGYTF. For the CDR3, the DNA is TGTGCCAGCATGGGCAGGGAGGGCTACACCTTC.

The chain employs TRBV30 and TRBJ1-2; D gene unclear. With 1 base removed from V and 8 bases from J, the gap between germline ends came to 14 bases. The V gene's germline CDR1 is GTSNPN and CDR2 SVGIG (reference sequence). The CDR3 covers 13 residues. In DNA, the CDR3 is TGTGCCTGGAGTGCGGAGGAGTCTCGAGGCTACACCTTC. The encoded protein is CAWSAEESRGYTF. The whole variable domain, remainder taken from reference TRBV30 and TRBJ1-2, is SQTIHQWPATLVQPVGSPLSLECTVEGTSNPNLYWYRQAAGRGLQLLFYSVGIGQISSEVPQNLSASRPQDRQFILSSKKLLLSDSGFYLCAWSAEESRGYTFGSGTRLTVV.

The chain has TRBV10-2 and TRBJ2-1; a weak D match, TRBD2 (5 bases). The CDR3 sequence is 12 residues long. CDR1 WSHSY and CDR2 SAAADI come from the germline V gene. Trimming removed 5 bases from V and 5 bases from J, with 7 bases in between. The CDR3 DNA follows: TGCGCCAGCAGTAGGACTGACAATGAGCAGTTCTTC. Translated: CASSRTDNEQFF.

V is TRBV7-9 and J is TRBJ2-7; D gene unclear. Trimming removed 2 bases at V and 6 bases at J, with 14 bases between. Germline V gene data show CDR1 as SEHNR and CDR2 as FQNEAQ (reference sequence). The CDR3 loop spans 14 amino acids. The CDR3 sequence: CASSLNAGPGEQYF. The CDR3 nucleotides read TGTGCCAGCAGCTTAAACGCAGGTCCTGGCGAGCAGTACTTC.

J is TRBJ1-1 and V is TRBV5-4; the D gene is possibly TRBD1 (5 bases). Trimming pared 4 bases from V and 0 bases from J, leaving 19 bases between. The CDR3 consists of 17 residues. CDR1 SGHNT and CDR2 YYREEE come from the germline V gene (reference sequence). Here the CDR3 reads CASSPNVIRGMNTEAFF. CDR3 bases: TGTGCCAGCAGCCCCAACGTTATTCGGGGGATGAACACTGAAGCTTTCTTT.

This clone was seen only once. The rearrangement uses TRBV5-6 and TRBJ2-1, with 11 bases aligning to TRBD2. Germline V lookup: CDR1 SGHDT, CDR2 YYEEEE. The CDR3 runs to 14 residues. J gave up 9 bases and V 1 base, and 3 bases lay outside the gene matches. In DNA form, the CDR3 reads TGTGCCAGCAGCTTGACTAGCGGGAGCGGTGAGCAGTTCTTC. Translated, it gives CASSLTSGSGEQFF.

This clone was seen more than once but under ten times. The CDR3 nucleotides are TGTGCCAGAAGCCGCGGTTCTGGCGACAGGGTAAGGGACGAGCAGTACTTC. It yields the protein CARSRGSGDRVRDEQYF. The chain uses TRBV5-3 and TRBJ2-7, with 7 positions matching TRBD1. TRBV5-3 is labeled an ORF, and its function is uncertain. This CDR3 has 17 amino acids. The V gene end was trimmed by 4 bases and the J gene end by 5 bases; junction bases not matched to a gene: 18.